The source of this T cell receptor (beta chain) is a study of beta chain features in type 1 diabetes. Regarding the study as a whole: Type 1 diabetes patients showed fewer insertions and more deletions at VDJ junctions. For Type 1 diabetes patients, all four CD4+ subsets carried TCRB CDR3s that were moderately but significantly shorter. The study found that naive, central memory and Treg TCRB repertoires appeared more similar in patients than in healthy donors.

This clone has just a few counts. Its target is not known. Expressed TCRB transcripts were sequenced after all isolated RNA was converted to cDNA. Clones were read by immunoSEQ multiplex PCR, and TCRdb kept only the in-frame ones, dropping some. Altogether 600,000 or so clones are present, roughly 12% being singletons, with the ten largest covering around 0.12%. The CDR3 covers 12 residues. Trimming pared 4 bases from V and 10 bases from J, leaving 11 bases between. CDR1 is ENHRY and CDR2 is SYGVKD in the germline V gene. The source of this sequence is a man aged 25 to 45 with type 1 diabetes. The sample was naive CD4+ T cells from blood. This chain connects TRBV10-3 to TRBJ2-1; D gene ambiguous. CDR3 DNA sequence: TGTGCCATCAGTGCCCCGGAAGGCGAGCAGTTCTTC. Translated: CAISAPEGEQFF.